This T cell receptor beta chain was documented in a study of identical twins. Study conclusions and caveats: For out-of-frame alpha sequences shared by twins, low generation probability was in excess. Monozygotic twin pairs showed more out-of-frame TCR alpha sharing than models estimated.

Unique molecular identifiers were present on the cDNA, which also gained a universal primer site by template switching. Each CDR3 protein gets one entry after TCRdb re-called the 5' RACE reads with MiXCR. The table has about 530,000 distinct CDR3 sequences, about a fifth seen once; the top ten hold approximately 0.49%. Healthy Caucasians alone served as donors. Comment on this clonotype: Antigen unknown.

The sample was also reused in another study, on yellow fever vaccine responses in identical twins.

Sequencing used CD4+ T cells sorted from blood. The receptor was isolated from a woman younger than 35 in good health.

CDR3 sequence: CASSPGNQETQYF. The DNA of the CDR3 is TGCGCCAGCAGCCCAGGAAACCAAGAGACCCAGTACTTC. The chain links TRBV5-1 to TRBJ2-5; D remains ambiguous. The ends were cut back, 4 bases at V and 0 bases at J, with 7 bases in the middle. The CDR3 totals 13 residues. The germline gives CDR1 SGHRS, CDR2 YFSETQ.